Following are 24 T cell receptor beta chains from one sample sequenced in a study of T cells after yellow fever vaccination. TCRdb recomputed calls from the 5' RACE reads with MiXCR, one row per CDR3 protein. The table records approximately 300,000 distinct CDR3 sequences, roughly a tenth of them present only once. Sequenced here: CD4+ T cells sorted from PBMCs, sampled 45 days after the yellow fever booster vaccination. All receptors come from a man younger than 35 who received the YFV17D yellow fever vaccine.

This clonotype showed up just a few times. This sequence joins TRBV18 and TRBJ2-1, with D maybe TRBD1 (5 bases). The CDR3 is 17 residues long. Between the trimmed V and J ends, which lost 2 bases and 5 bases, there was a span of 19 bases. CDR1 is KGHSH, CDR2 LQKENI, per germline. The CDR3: CASSPRSSHTTDNEQFF. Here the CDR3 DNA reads TGTGCCAGCTCACCAAGGAGCTCCCATACGACAGACAATGAGCAGTTCTTC.

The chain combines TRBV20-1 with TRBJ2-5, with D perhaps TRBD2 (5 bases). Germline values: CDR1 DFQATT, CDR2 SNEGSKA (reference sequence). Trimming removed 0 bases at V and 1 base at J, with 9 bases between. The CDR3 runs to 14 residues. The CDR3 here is CSARDNRGQETQYF. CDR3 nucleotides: TGCAGTGCTAGAGACAATCGGGGCCAAGAGACCCAGTACTTC.

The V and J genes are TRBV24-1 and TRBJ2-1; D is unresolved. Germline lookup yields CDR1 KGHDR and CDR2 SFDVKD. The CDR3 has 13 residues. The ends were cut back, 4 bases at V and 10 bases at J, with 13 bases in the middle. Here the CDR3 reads CATSDKRGDEQFF. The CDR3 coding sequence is TGTGCCACCAGTGACAAACGAGGAGACGAGCAGTTCTTC.

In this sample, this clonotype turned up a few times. The CDR3 coding sequence is TGTGCCAGCAGTCCAAACTACAATGAGCAGTTCTTC. Amino acid sequence: CASSPNYNEQFF. The chain links TRBV6-1 to TRBJ2-1; no firm D call. Trimming pared 5 bases from V and 3 bases from J, leaving 5 bases between. The V gene's germline CDR1 is MNHNS and CDR2 SASEGT. The CDR3 totals 12 residues.

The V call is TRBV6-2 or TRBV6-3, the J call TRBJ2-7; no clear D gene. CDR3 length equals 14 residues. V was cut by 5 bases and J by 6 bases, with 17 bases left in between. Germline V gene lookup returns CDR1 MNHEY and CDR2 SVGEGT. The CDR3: CASSPRTPTAEQYV. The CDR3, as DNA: TGTGCCAGCAGTCCCCGGACCCCCACCGCCGAGCAGTACGTC.

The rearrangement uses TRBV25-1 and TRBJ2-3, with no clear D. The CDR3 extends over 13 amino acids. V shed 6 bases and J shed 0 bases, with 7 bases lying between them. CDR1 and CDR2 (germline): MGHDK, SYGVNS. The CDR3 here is CASSADSTDTQYF. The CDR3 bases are TGTGCCAGCAGCGCGGATAGCACAGATACGCAGTATTTT.

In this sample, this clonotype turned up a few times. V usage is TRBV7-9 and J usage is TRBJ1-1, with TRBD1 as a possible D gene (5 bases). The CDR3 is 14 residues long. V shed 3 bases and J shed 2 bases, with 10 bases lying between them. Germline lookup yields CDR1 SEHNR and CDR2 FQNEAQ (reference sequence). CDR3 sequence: CASSFGQANTEAFF. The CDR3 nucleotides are TGTGCCAGCAGCTTCGGACAAGCAAACACTGAAGCTTTCTTT. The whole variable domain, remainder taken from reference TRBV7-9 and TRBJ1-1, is DTGVSQNPRHKITKRGQNVTFRCDPISEHNRLYWYRQTLGQGPEFLTYFQNEAQLEKSRLLSDRFSAERPKGSFSTLEIQRTEQGDSAMYLCASSFGQANTEAFFGQGTRLTVV.

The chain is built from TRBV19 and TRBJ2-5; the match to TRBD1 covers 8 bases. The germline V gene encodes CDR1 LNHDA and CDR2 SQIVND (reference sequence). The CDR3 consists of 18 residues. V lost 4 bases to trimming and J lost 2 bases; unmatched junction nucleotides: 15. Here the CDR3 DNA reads TGTGCCAGTAGTAGGGTTGGGTACGGGACAGGTGTTCAAGAGACCCAGTACTTC. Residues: CASSRVGYGTGVQETQYF. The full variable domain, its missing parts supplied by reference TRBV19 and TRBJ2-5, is DGGITQSPKYLFRKEGQNVTLSCEQNLNHDAMYWYRQDPGQGLRLIYYSQIVNDFQKGDIAEGYSVSREKKESFPLTVTSAQKNPTAFYLCASSRVGYGTGVQETQYFGPGTRLLVL.

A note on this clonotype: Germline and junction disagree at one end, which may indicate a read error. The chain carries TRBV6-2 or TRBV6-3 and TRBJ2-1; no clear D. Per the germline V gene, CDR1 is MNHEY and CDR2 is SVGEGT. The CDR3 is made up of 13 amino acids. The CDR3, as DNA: TGTGCCAGCAGTTACGCGGTTCTACAGCCGAAGACCTTC. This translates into CASSYAVLQPKTF.

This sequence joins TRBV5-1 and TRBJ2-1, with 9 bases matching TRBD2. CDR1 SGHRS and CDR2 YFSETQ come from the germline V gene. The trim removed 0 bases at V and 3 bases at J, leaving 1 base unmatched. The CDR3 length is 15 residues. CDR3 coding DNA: TGCGCCAGCAGCTTGGCTAGCGGGGACTACAATGAGCAGTTCTTC. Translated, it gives CASSLASGDYNEQFF. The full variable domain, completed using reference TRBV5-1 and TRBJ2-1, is KAGVTQTPRYLIKTRGQQVTLSCSPISGHRSVSWYQQTPGQGLQFLFEYFSETQRNKGNFPGRFSGRQFSNSRSEMNVSTLELGDSALYLCASSLASGDYNEQFFGPGTRLTVL.

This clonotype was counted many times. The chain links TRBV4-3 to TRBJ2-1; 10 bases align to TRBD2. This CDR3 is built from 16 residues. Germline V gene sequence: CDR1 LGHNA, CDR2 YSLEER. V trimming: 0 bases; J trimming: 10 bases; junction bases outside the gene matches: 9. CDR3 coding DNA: TGCGCCAGCAGCCAAGATCTTCAGCGGGGGGGCCGGGAGCAGTTCTTC. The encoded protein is CASSQDLQRGGREQFF.

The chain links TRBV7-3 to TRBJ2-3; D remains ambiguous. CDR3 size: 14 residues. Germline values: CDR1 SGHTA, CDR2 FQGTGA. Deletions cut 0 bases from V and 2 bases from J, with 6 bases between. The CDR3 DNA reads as TGTGCCAGCAGCTTAACACTGTACACAGATACGCAGTATTTT. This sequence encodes CASSLTLYTDTQYF.

The CDR3: CASSQFKGHFKADEQFF. In DNA, the CDR3 is TGTGCCAGCAGCCAGTTCAAGGGGCACTTCAAGGCGGATGAGCAGTTCTTC. The chain has TRBV12-3 or TRBV12-4 and TRBJ2-1, with a weak D call TRBD1 (5 bases). The CDR3 is made up of 17 amino acids. The V gene lost 6 bases and the J gene lost 8 bases, with 26 bases spanning the gap.

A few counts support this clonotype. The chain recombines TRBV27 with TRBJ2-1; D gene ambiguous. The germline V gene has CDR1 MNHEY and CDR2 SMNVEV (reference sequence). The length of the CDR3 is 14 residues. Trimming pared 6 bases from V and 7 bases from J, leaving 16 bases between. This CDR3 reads CASRDDVTRNEQFF. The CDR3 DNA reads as TGTGCCAGCAGAGATGACGTAACCCGGAATGAGCAGTTCTTC.

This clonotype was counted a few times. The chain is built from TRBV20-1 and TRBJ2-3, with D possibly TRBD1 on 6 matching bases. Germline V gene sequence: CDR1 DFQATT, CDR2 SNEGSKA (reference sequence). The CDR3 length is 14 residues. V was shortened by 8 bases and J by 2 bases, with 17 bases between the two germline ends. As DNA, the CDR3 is TGCAGTTCTACCAGACAGGCCTTCACAGATACGCAGTATTTT. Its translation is CSSTRQAFTDTQYF.

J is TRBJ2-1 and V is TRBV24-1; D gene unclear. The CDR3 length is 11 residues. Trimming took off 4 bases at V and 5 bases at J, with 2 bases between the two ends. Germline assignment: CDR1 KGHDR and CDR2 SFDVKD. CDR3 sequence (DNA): TGTGCCACCAGTGAGAACAATGAGCAGTTCTTC. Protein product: CATSENNEQFF.

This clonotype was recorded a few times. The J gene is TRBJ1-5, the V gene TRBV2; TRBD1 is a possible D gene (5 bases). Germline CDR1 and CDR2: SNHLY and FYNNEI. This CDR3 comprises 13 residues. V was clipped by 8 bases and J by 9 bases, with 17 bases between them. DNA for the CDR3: TGTGCCAGCCGGCGGGACCCCGAGTGGCCCCAGCATTTT. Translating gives CASRRDPEWPQHF.

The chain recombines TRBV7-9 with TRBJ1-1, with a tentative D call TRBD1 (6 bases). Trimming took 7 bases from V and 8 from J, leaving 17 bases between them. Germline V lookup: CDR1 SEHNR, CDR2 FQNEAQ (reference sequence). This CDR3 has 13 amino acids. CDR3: CASNHIGQTEAFF. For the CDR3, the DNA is TGTGCCAGCAACCACATCGGACAGACAGAAGCTTTCTTT.

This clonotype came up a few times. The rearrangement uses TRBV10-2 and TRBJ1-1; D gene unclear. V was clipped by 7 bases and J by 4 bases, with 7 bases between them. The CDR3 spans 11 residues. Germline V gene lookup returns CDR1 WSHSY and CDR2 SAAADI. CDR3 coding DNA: TGCGCCAGCATGGTGTCCACTGAAGCTTTCTTT. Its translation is CASMVSTEAFF.

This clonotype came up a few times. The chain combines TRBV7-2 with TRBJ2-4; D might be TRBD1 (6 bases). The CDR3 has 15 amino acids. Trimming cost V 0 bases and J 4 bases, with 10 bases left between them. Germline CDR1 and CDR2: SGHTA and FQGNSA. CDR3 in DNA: TGTGCCAGCAGCTTAGCGACAGGAGGTAAAAACATTCAGTACTTC. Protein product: CASSLATGGKNIQYF.

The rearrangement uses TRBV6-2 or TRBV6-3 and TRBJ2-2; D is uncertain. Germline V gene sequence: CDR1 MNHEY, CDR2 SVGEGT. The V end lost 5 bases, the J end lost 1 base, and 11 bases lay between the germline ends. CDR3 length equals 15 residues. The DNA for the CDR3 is TGTGCCAGCAGTCCAGGATGGGGGAACACCGGGGAGCTGTTTTTT. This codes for CASSPGWGNTGELFF.

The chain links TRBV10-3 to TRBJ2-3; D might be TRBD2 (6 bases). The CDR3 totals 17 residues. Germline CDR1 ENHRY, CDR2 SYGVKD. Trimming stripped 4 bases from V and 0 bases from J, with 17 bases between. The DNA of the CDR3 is TGTGCCATCAGTGGTGGGCGGGGACGACCTAGCACAGATACGCAGTATTTT. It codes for CAISGGRGRPSTDTQYF.

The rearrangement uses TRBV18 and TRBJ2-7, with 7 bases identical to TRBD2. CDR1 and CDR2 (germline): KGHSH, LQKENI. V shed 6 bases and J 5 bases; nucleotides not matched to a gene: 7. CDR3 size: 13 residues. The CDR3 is CASSVRGGNEQYV. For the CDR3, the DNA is TGTGCCAGCTCCGTCCGGGGAGGGAACGAGCAGTACGTC.

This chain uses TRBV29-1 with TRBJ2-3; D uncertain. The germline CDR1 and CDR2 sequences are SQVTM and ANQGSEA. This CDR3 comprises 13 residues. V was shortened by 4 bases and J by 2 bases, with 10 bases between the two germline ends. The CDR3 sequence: CSVGRSATDTQYF. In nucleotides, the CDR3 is TGCAGCGTTGGACGCTCCGCCACAGATACGCAGTATTTT.